This T cell receptor (beta chain) comes out of a study of regulatory T cells in long-lasting Graves disease. Study information: Persistent Graves' disease meant over 5 years of antithyroid drugs with positive TSH receptor antibodies.

Only a few counts were recorded for this clonotype. Arm-PCR with iRepertoire HTBI primers amplified the CDR3 regions for these TCR beta libraries. TCRdb analysed the multiplex PCR reads with MiXCR anew, one entry per CDR3 protein. The sample lists approximately 400,000 distinct CDR3 sequences; 20% to 30% were seen once. Time point indicated: persistent/refractory GD, antithyroid drugs over 5 years with positive TRAb. Extracted RNA from PBMCs served as the source of the TCR library. The clonotype was recovered from a female donor with Graves disease. The sample consisted of peripheral blood mononuclear cells (PBMCs), taken when the disease was refractory, from a patient treated with antithyroid drugs.

The CDR3 DNA reads as TGTGCCAGCAGTTGGGAGACTAACCCCAGGGGTGGGGAGCTGTTTTTT. Amino acid sequence: CASSWETNPRGGELFF. This chain uses TRBV27 with TRBJ2-2; D is possibly TRBD1 (6 bases). The V end was cut by 4 bases, the J end by 8 bases, with 20 bases between. The CDR3 extends over 16 amino acids. The germline V gene has CDR1 MNHEY and CDR2 SMNVEV (reference sequence).